The clone carrying this TCR beta chain was observed at least ten times. Its antigen is not identified. The CDR3 runs to 15 residues. CDR1 and CDR2 (germline): SGDLS, YYNGEE. J gave up 3 bases and V 0 bases, and 3 bases lay outside the gene matches. The sample is drawn from a study of molecular identifiers for immune sequencing clone quantification. Study-level information: Replicates partitioned RNA from around 20,000 or 100,000 naive CD8 cells into five parts, sequencing four.

TCRdb reprocessed the PCR reads with MiXCR, giving one entry per CDR3 protein. The sample records 15,000 to 25,000 distinct CDR3 sequences, 21% being singletons. General study points: Barcode collisions between identical TCR molecules could shrink estimates of highly expanded clone sizes. A single cell's spiked Jurkat TCR RNA was reportedly detectable among under 1.1 million naive cells.

The chain couples TRBV9 to TRBJ2-7; TRBD1 aligns across 10 bases. Material for sequencing was naive CD8+ T cells from blood, with Jurkat cell RNA spiked in. This sample's subset: FACS-sorted CD8+CD4-CCR7+CD45RA+ naive T cells. This sequence originates from a human donor in good health. Some libraries in this study had Jurkat cell RNA spiked in. The CDR3 spells CASSVGQGASYEQYF. Here the CDR3 DNA reads TGTGCCAGCAGCGTAGGACAGGGGGCGAGCTACGAGCAGTACTTC.